This T cell receptor (beta chain) was sequenced during a study of shared clonotypes between healthy human individuals. Study outcomes and limitations: An anticipated effect of sequencing depth on clonotype sharing among donors was recognized. The rarefaction results pointed to incomplete sorted-subset sequencing despite large depth. The study generally estimated greater richness for naive than memory subsets. Around 4.9% of naive CD4 clonotypes were shared across several donors.

This clone was seen a few times. Its antigen is not identified. Here immunoSEQ multiplex PCR was the method, and the copy in TCRdb shows in-frame clones only, minus some. The sample holds a few hundred thousand clones, 65% to 70% seen once. This CDR3 is 14 amino acids long. V was pared by 3 bases and J by 4 bases, with 4 bases of the junction left unmatched. Germline V gene sequence: CDR1 LNHDA, CDR2 SQIVND (reference sequence). This TCR was sampled from a man aged 30-40 years in good health. The chain couples TRBV19 to TRBJ2-5, with 8 bases aligning to TRBD2. Sequenced input: memory CD4+ T cells sorted from blood. Documented subset: CD45RA-negative fraction. The chain's CDR3 is CASSIRLAGETQYF. The CDR3 bases are TGTGCCAGTAGTATCCGGCTAGCGGGAGAGACCCAGTACTTC.